Below, 23 T cell receptor beta chains from the same sample are listed, as sequenced in a study of CD8+CD57+ T cells in acquired aplastic anemia. TCR beta VDJ combinations and CDR3 sequences were profiled from genomic DNA. TCRdb re-analysed the reads in MiXCR, keeping a single row per CDR3 protein. This sample carries some 130,000 distinct CDR3 sequences, around 41% of them seen once, and the ten largest clones take over 6.5%. What was sequenced was sorted CD4+, CD8+, or CD8+CD57+ T cells (not recorded which) from PBMCs. The source is a human donor in good health, serving as a control.

This clonotype was observed many times. The gene calls are TRBV12-3 or TRBV12-4 and TRBJ1-2; TRBD1 might be the D (5 bases). Trimming shortened V by 3 bases and J by 4 bases, and 15 bases separated the two germline ends. The length of the CDR3 is 15 residues. The CDR3 coding sequence is TGTGCCAGCAGTTTGAGGAGGGGCGCAAGCTATGGCTACACCTTC. Protein product: CASSLRRGASYGYTF.

In this sample, this clonotype turned up many times. The chain uses TRBV27 and TRBJ1-6, with TRBD1 as a possible D gene (6 bases). The CDR3 is 13 residues long. CDR1 is MNHEY and CDR2 is SMNVEV in the germline V gene (reference sequence). The ends were cut back, 10 bases at V and 6 bases at J, with 13 bases in the middle. The CDR3: CATTGHGNSPLHF. In nucleotides, the CDR3 is TGTGCCACCACGGGACACGGTAATTCACCCCTCCACTTT.

The V and J genes are TRBV3-1 and TRBJ1-3; no definite D call. The CDR3 has 13 amino acids. Trimming removed 4 bases at V and 4 bases at J, with 8 bases between. Germline V gene sequence: CDR1 LGHDT, CDR2 YNNKEL (reference sequence). CDR3 in amino acids: CASSPLAGNTIYF. The DNA of the CDR3 is TGTGCCAGCAGCCCGCTAGCCGGAAACACCATATATTTT.

The table lists this clonotype with a few counts. The chain links TRBV30 to TRBJ1-3; D remains ambiguous. The CDR3 length is 16 residues. Germline-derived CDR1 and CDR2 are GTSNPN and SVGIG (reference sequence). Trimming shortened V by 5 bases and J by 2 bases, and 19 bases separated the two germline ends. The CDR3 bases are TGTGCCTGGTACGGATGGACTTTGCGGACTGGAAACACCATATATTTT. Its translation is CAWYGWTLRTGNTIYF.

The rearrangement joins TRBV5-1 to TRBJ1-6; TRBD1 might be the D (6 bases). V gave up 4 bases and J gave up 10 bases, with 15 bases separating them. Germline loops: CDR1 SGHRS, CDR2 YFSETQ. The length of the CDR3 is 14 residues. The CDR3 DNA reads as TGCGCCAGCAGCATCGGGACAAAGGACTCACCCCTCCACTTT. Protein product: CASSIGTKDSPLHF.

In its sample, this clonotype was seen many times. The CDR3 here is CASSLDSYYGYTF. The CDR3 bases are TGTGCCAGCAGTTTAGACAGTTACTATGGCTACACCTTC. The chain uses TRBV27 and TRBJ1-2; D possibly corresponds to TRBD1 (5 bases). V shed 2 bases and J shed 3 bases, with 7 bases lying between them. The CDR3 loop spans 13 amino acids. Germline lookup yields CDR1 MNHEY and CDR2 SMNVEV (reference sequence).

This clonotype was recorded at least ten times. J is TRBJ2-3 and V is TRBV6-1, with 7 bases fitting TRBD2. From germline, CDR1 is MNHNS and CDR2 SASEGT. The trim removed 6 bases at V and 10 bases at J, leaving 13 bases unmatched. CDR3 length: 14 amino acids. CDR3 protein: CASREAWEGRAQYF. CDR3 coding DNA: TGTGCCAGCAGGGAGGCGTGGGAAGGGAGGGCGCAGTATTTT.

The chain recombines TRBV2 with TRBJ2-7; perhaps TRBD1 as D (5 bases). The V and J ends lost 5 bases and 2 bases respectively, with 16 bases between them. CDR1 and CDR2 from the germline V gene are SNHLY and FYNNEI. The CDR3 runs to 15 residues. CDR3 sequence reads: CASSLGPPSTYEQYF. The CDR3, as DNA: TGTGCCAGCAGTTTGGGGCCGCCCTCGACCTACGAGCAGTACTTC. The full variable domain, in which reference TRBV2 and TRBJ2-7 provide the parts outside the CDR3, is EPEVTQTPSHQVTQMGQEVILRCVPISNHLYFYWYRQILGQKVEFLVSFYNNEISEKSEIFDDQFSVERPDGSNFTLKIRSTKLEDSAMYFCASSLGPPSTYEQYFGPGTRLTVT.

This clonotype was seen repeatedly, ten times or more. Germline and junction disagree at one end, which may indicate a read error. V gene TRBV20-1 combines with J gene TRBJ1-1, with D uncertain. The CDR3 contains 14 residues. Germline-derived CDR1 and CDR2 are DFQATT and SNEGSKA (reference sequence). The CDR3 spells CSAGETTRPTEAFF. In DNA, the CDR3 is TGCAGTGCTGGAGAAACCACAAGGCCCACTGAAGCTTTCTTT.

This clonotype was recorded many times. The V and J genes are TRBV19 and TRBJ2-2; TRBD2 aligns across 9 bases. This CDR3 has 14 amino acids. With 4 bases clipped from V and 4 bases from J, the junction kept 1 base outside the gene matches. Germline CDR1 is LNHDA and CDR2 is SQIVND (reference sequence). The CDR3 DNA reads as TGTGCCAGTAGTAAAGCGGGAGGCACCGGGGAGCTGTTTTTT. Amino acid sequence: CASSKAGGTGELFF.

V and J are TRBV19 and TRBJ1-4; a weak D match, TRBD1 (5 bases). V dropped 6 bases and J dropped 3 bases, with 11 bases sitting between them. Germline CDR1 reads LNHDA; CDR2 reads SQIVND (reference sequence). The CDR3 has 14 residues. The CDR3 DNA sequence: TGTGCCAGTAGCCTCATGGGACCTAATGAAAAACTGTTTTTT. It is translated as CASSLMGPNEKLFF.

This clonotype came up many times. Written as DNA, the CDR3 is TGTGCCAGCAGCACCACGCGAGGACTAGCGGGGGCGGGGTCCTACGAGCAGTACTTC. Translating gives CASSTTRGLAGAGSYEQYF. The chain combines TRBV7-9 with TRBJ2-7; TRBD2 matches 13 bases. The CDR3 totals 19 residues. The V gene's germline CDR1 is SEHNR and CDR2 FQNEAQ (reference sequence). After removal of 5 bases from V and 1 base from J, the junction contained 14 bases not matched to a gene.

The sample holds many counts of this clonotype. The J gene is TRBJ2-5, the V gene TRBV20-1; 10 positions agree with TRBD2. CDR3 length equals 17 residues. V was pared by 3 bases and J by 1 base, with 11 bases of the junction left unmatched. The germline V gene encodes CDR1 DFQATT and CDR2 SNEGSKA (reference sequence). CDR3 nucleotides: TGCAGTGCTAGCATAGCGGGGGGCCAACGAATCCAAGAGACCCAGTACTTC. Its protein product is CSASIAGGQRIQETQYF.

This clonotype was detected ten times or more. The chain recombines TRBV15 with TRBJ2-7, with 7 bases matching TRBD1. CDR1 and CDR2 (germline): LNHNV, YYDKDF (reference sequence). The ends lost 4 bases at V and 0 bases at J; junction bases unmatched: 6. The CDR3 loop spans 15 amino acids. The CDR3 sequence: CATSIARDSSYEQYF. The CDR3 DNA is TGTGCCACCAGCATAGCCCGGGACAGCTCCTACGAGCAGTACTTC.

The V gene is TRBV28, the J gene TRBJ1-5, with 7 bases aligning to TRBD1. CDR3 length: 14 residues. The V segment lost 10 bases and the J segment 3 bases; nucleotides outside the gene matches: 9. CDR1 is MDHEN and CDR2 is SYDVKM in the germline V gene. CDR3 amino acids: CAITGAENNQPQHF. Written as DNA, the CDR3 is TGTGCCATAACAGGGGCGGAGAACAATCAGCCCCAGCATTTT.

This clonotype was found many times. The chain links TRBV11-2 to TRBJ2-2; D gene ambiguous. Trimming removed 3 bases from V and 4 bases from J, with 9 bases in between. The germline gives CDR1 SGHAT, CDR2 FQNNGV. The CDR3 length is 14 residues. CDR3: CASSFRPATGELFF. For the CDR3, the DNA is TGTGCCAGCAGCTTCAGGCCAGCCACCGGGGAGCTGTTTTTT.

V is TRBV10-3 and J is TRBJ1-2, with 10 bases aligning to TRBD1. The CDR3 totals 14 residues. V was pared by 4 bases and J by 3 bases, with 2 bases of the junction left unmatched. CDR1 is ENHRY and CDR2 is SYGVKD in the germline V gene. The CDR3 DNA reads as TGTGCCATCAGTGGACAGGGGGCGGACTATGGCTACACCTTC. It yields the protein CAISGQGADYGYTF.

This clonotype was picked up many times. This chain connects TRBV6-1 to TRBJ1-1, with D unclear. The CDR3 is made up of 11 amino acids. Trimming left V 3 bases short and J 8 bases short, with 7 bases between. In germline, CDR1 is MNHNS, CDR2 SASEGT. The CDR3 DNA reads TGTGCCAGCAGTGACAGTCGGGAAGCTTTCTTT. This gives the protein CASSDSREAFF.

Points on this clonotype: An end of the junction differs from the germline gene, which may be a read error. The chain is built from TRBV29-1 and TRBJ1-2; no clear D gene. The CDR3 length is 12 residues. Germline CDR1 SQVTM, CDR2 ANQGSEA. CDR3 in DNA: TGCAGCGTTGAATTTGGGAGCTATGGCTACGCCTTC. Translated, it gives CSVEFGSYGYAF.

The rearrangement uses TRBV15 and TRBJ1-2; 9 bases line up with TRBD1. Unmatched junction bases numbered 3, after V lost 4 bases and J lost 3 bases. The CDR3 totals 14 residues. The germline gives CDR1 LNHNV, CDR2 YYDKDF (reference sequence). CDR3 loop: CATSNRGLDYGYTF. CDR3 sequence (DNA): TGTGCCACCAGCAACAGGGGGCTGGACTATGGCTACACCTTC.

To note about this clonotype: A clone one base away is much larger, so this may be a read error. CDR3 sequence reads: CASSYTPERIYEQYF. CDR3 in DNA: TGTGCCAGCAGTTACACACCGGAACGGATCTACGAGCAGTACTTC. The chain employs TRBV6-5 and TRBJ2-7; no firm D call. Trimming pared 2 bases from V and 3 bases from J, leaving 14 bases between. The V gene's germline CDR1 is MNHEY and CDR2 SVGAGI. There are 15 residues in the CDR3.

This clonotype showed up many times. The rearrangement joins TRBV12-3 or TRBV12-4 to TRBJ2-7; TRBD1 agrees at 10 bases. J was trimmed by 7 bases and V by 6 bases; bases with no gene match: 9. The CDR3 covers 14 residues. CDR3 DNA sequence: TGTGCCAGCAGCCCTAGACAGGGGGCTTGGGAGCAGTACTTC. It yields the protein CASSPRQGAWEQYF.

The CDR3 sequence: CASSKPAGVGEQYF. The DNA for the CDR3 is TGTGCCAGCAGTAAACCAGCGGGAGTAGGTGAGCAGTACTTC. This chain joins TRBV5-6 and TRBJ2-7, with TRBD2 matching over 8 bases. Germline loops: CDR1 SGHDT, CDR2 YYEEEE. Unmatched junction bases numbered 11, after V lost 5 bases and J lost 7 bases. This CDR3 comprises 14 residues.